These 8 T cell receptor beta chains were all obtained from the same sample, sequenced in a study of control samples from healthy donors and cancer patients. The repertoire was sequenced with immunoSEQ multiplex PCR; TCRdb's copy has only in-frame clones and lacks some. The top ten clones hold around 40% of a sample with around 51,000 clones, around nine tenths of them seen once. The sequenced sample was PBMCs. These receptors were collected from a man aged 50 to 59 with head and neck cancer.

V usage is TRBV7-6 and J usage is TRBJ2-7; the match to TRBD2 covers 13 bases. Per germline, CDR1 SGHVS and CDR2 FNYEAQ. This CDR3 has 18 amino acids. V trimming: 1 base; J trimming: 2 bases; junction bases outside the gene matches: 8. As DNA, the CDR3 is TGTGCCAGCAGCTTAGAACTAGCGGGAGGGCATCGGACCTACGAGCAGTACTTC. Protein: CASSLELAGGHRTYEQYF.

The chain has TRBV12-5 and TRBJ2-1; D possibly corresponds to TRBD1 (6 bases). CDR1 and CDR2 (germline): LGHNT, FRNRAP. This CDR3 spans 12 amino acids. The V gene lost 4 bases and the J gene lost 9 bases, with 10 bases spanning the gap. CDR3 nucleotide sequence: TGTGCTAGTGGTTGGCCCAGGGGTGAGCAGTTCTTC. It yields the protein CASGWPRGEQFF.

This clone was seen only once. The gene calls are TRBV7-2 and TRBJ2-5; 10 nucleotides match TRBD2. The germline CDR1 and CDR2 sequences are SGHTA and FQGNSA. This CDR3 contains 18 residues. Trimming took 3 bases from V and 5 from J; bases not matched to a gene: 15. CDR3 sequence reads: CASSLSGGGWRKLETQYF. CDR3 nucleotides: TGTGCCAGCAGCTTGAGCGGGGGGGGCTGGCGCAAGTTGGAGACCCAGTACTTC.

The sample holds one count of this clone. CDR3 protein: CASSPTELKETQYF. The DNA of the CDR3 is TGTGCCAGCAGCCCGACAGAGCTGAAAGAGACCCAGTACTTC. The V call is TRBV7-8, the J call TRBJ2-5, with TRBD1 as a possible D gene (5 bases). The CDR3 is made up of 14 amino acids. Germline CDR1 SGHVS, CDR2 FQNEAQ. Between the trimmed V and J ends, which lost 5 bases and 3 bases, there was a span of 13 bases. The full variable domain, with the rest looked up from reference TRBV7-8 and TRBJ2-5, is GAGVSQSPRYKVAKRGQDVALRCDPISGHVSLFWYQQALGQGPEFLTYFQNEAQLDKSGLPSDRFFAERPEGSVSTLKIQRTQQEDSAVYLCASSPTELKETQYFGPGTRLLVL.

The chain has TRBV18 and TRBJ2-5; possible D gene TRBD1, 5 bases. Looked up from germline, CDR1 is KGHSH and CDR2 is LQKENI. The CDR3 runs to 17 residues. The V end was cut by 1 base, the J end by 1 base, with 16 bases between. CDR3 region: CASSPQKDPRGQETQYF. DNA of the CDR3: TGTGCCAGCTCACCACAAAAGGACCCAAGGGGCCAAGAGACCCAGTACTTC.

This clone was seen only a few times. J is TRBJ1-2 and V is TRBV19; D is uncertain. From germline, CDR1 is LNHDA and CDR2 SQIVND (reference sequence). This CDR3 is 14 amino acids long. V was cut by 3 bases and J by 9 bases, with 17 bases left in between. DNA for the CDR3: TGTGCCAGTAGTATTACCCCCGGCTCGGCCAGCTACACCTTC. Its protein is CASSITPGSASYTF.

The CDR3: CASSQGLGYTF. CDR3 sequence (DNA): TGCGCCAGCAGCCAGGGCCTTGGCTACACCTTC. V usage is TRBV4-3 and J usage is TRBJ1-2, with D unclear. Germline V lookup: CDR1 LGHNA, CDR2 YSLEER. There are 11 residues in the CDR3. Trimming took off 3 bases at V and 7 bases at J, with 6 bases between the two ends.

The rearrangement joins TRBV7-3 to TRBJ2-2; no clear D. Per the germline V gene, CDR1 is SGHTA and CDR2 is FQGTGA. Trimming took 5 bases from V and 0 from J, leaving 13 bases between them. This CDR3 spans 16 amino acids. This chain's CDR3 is CASSPHGLPNTGELFF. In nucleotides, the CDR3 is TGTGCCAGCAGCCCCCACGGGCTCCCGAACACCGGGGAGCTGTTTTTT.